This T cell receptor (beta chain) is from a study of CD8+ T cells in alopecia areata. Extraction and reverse transcription of RNA yielded cDNA as the sequencing template. Method: immunoSEQ multiplex PCR; TCRdb's copy keeps in-frame clones and lacks some. Among some 200,000 clones listed, about 60% were seen once. Study-wide findings and caveats: Higher clonality was seen in lesional scalp than in normal scalp, especially in alopecia totalis/universalis.

With 2 bases removed from V and 5 bases from J, the gap between germline ends came to 14 bases. The CDR3 has 14 amino acids. The germline CDR1 and CDR2 sequences are SGHRS and YFSETQ. With respect to this clone: What it binds is not known.

Treatment reported: oral pan-JAK inhibitor, 5-10 mg twice daily. The chain recombines TRBV5-1 with TRBJ2-7; D is unclear. The origin of this receptor is a human donor with alopecia areata. This specimen was CD4+ T cells sorted from blood, taken at week 4, from a patient treated with tofacitinib. CDR3 coding DNA: TGCGCCAGCAGCTTAGGACCGACTTCCGACGAGCAGTACTTC. Residues: CASSLGPTSDEQYF.